The present T cell receptor beta chain was sequenced within a study of cytomegalovirus exposure and HLA in healthy donors (dated by TCRdb to about 2017). Regarding the research as a whole: An earlier analysis of 587 of the donors reported 276 Gb of sequence data and around 100 million unique TCR beta sequences obtained from some 170 million T cells. About 280 gigabases of sequencing data and roughly 90 million unique TCR sequences were included in an early release covering several hundred HLA-typed donors. The genetic ancestry cluster associated with self-reported Caucasian donors included roughly 84% of the roughly 410 genotyped donors. The aim of the study was to test whether cataloging public T cell receptors could identify signatures of past pathogen exposure. The study used immunosequencing to profile the T cell repertoires of several hundred subjects and linked those repertoires to cytomegalovirus serostatus. In addition to the first cohort of 666 subjects, a separate validation cohort of 130 or so different subjects was used. To predict cytomegalovirus infection status, the study combined high-throughput TCR immunosequencing, statistical association of individual TCRs with disease status, and machine learning. A later analysis re-examined previously published TCR beta repertoires from over 500 donors and added high-resolution HLA genotyping to investigate patterns of TCR occurrence. The later analysis used no new phenotypic data to find candidate immune exposures, relying instead on TCR beta sequences and their occurrence across donors. To decide whether each TCR beta V gene segment behaved as functional or pseudogenic, an earlier analysis of approximately 620 of the donors relied on high-throughput TCR beta sequencing. Donor age, sex, ethnicity and CMV serostatus were collected together with the repertoire data. In a later genetic analysis, genome-wide SNP genotypes for about 65% of the roughly 700 donors were used, and that subset was treated as a discovery cohort. All discovery cohort repertoires had been generated on a single sequencing platform. HLA typing covered class I and class II loci at four-digit resolution. The number of donors typed differed by locus, with 629-630 for A, B, C, DRB1 and DQB1, 522 for DQA1, over 600 for DPA1, and 472 for DPB1. Five DR-DQ haplotypes were treated as single units for association and clustering because of strong linkage in the cohort. Across about 380 genotyped donors of the cohort, an average of approximately 200,000 unique TCR beta nucleotide sequences per donor were sequenced, and approximately 17% of those sequences were non-productive. Study-wide findings and limitations: An association between a missense DCLRE1C variant and V-gene and J-gene trimming of TCR beta chains was found in a later genetic analysis and replicated in an independent cohort. A further reported finding was that TCR beta sequences accurately predicted the HLA-A and HLA-B alleles for most subjects in the first cohort. Across donors, most TCR sequences were observed very rarely, whereas some public TCRs were present in many individuals. In a later analysis, several top co-occurrence clusters were reported to appear linked to parvovirus B19, influenza, CMV and Epstein-Barr virus. The cohort was sequenced for TCR beta chains only, and without alpha or paired-chain data the features that could be detected were limited. In a later analysis, most CMV-associated TCR beta chains were found to appear HLA-restricted, with HLA associations seemingly driven largely by CMV exposure. Compared with equally common non-associated chains, HLA-associated TCR beta chains in a later analysis were more clonally expanded and had lower generation probabilities. An earlier analysis of roughly 570 of the donors showed that most TCR beta V segments appeared in productive rearrangements either about 87% or about 30% of the time, which broadly matched IMGT annotations. Because counts were too low, 15 to 20 rarely observed V segments, including chromosome 9 orphons, were excluded from the earlier analysis of around 590 of the donors. In a later analysis, TCR association rates were found to vary across HLA loci, with the most associated TCRs seen for DRB1 alleles and the fewest for HLA-C alleles. A later genetic analysis reported fewer N-insertions in productive TCRs among donors in an Asian-associated ancestry cluster than the roughly 690-donor mean. Cytomegalovirus status was reported to be diagnosed by the classifier with high specificity and sensitivity in both the original and validation cohorts. Presence/absence analyses assumed roughly uniform sequencing depth across donors, an assumption that may not hold. The only immune exposure information available for the cohort was CMV serostatus. Correlated functional status among segregating V segments might reflect linkage disequilibrium, but an unknown experimental factor could not be ruled out. Assigning TCR associations to individual alleles was difficult when HLA alleles, especially DR and DQ, strongly co-occurred. A cluster of highly shared sequence variants was judged likely to represent a technical artifact of the sequencing pipeline. A few of the identified cytomegalovirus-associated TCR beta chains were confirmed in vitro to be specific for cytomegalovirus antigens. A total of roughly 160 TCR beta chains were listed by the study as associated with cytomegalovirus. In a later analysis, some 18,000 TCR beta sequences were associated with specific HLA alleles at a false discovery rate of 0.05. Some IMGT-functional V segments, including TRBV6-2 and TRBV6-3, could not be distinguished by the 87-base-pair reads and were therefore excluded. It was suggested by the authors that the approach could potentially be generalized to other disease states and immunological phenotypes. HLA typing was unavailable for some donors at each locus, so association tests used only the typed subset.

This clone was counted many times. No cognate antigen has been identified for it. Per-base qualities were not stored, and no clone one base away is much larger. Taken from cysteine to phenylalanine, the CDR3 has 19 residues. Left in the record is the CDR3 DNA by itself, 57 bases read in frame from the first base. CDR1 and CDR2 are read off the germline V gene as LGHNA and YSLEER. The junction shows trimming of 1 base on V and 2 bases on J, and the gene matches do not reach 13 bases of it. The protocol used for the library was the immunoSEQ multiplex PCR assay. The multiplex PCR relied on a mix of 60 forward primers for TCR Vbeta segments and 13 reverse primers for TCR Jbeta segments. Amplification of the CDR3 region of rearranged TCR beta genes was performed with a multiplex PCR assay on genomic DNA. On the Illumina HiSeq System, the amplified TCR beta libraries were sequenced as 87-base-pair reads. The original pipeline was this. A later analysis tallied roughly 80 million unique TCR beta chains across the 666 repertoires, and around 10 million of those chains were shared by two or more donors. To remove PCR and sequencing errors, raw reads were error-corrected and collapsed into unique sequences using a nearest-neighbor algorithm that merged closely related sequences. Alignment of CDR3 sequences to IMGT reference sequences was used to assign V, D and J gene segments. For a sequence to be retained, a match of at least six nucleotides to both a V gene segment and a J gene segment was required. Rearrangements were called productive when the CDR3 lacked stop codons and stayed in frame with V and J; all others were non-productive. CDR3 was defined according to IMGT convention as the region running from the second conserved V-encoded cysteine to the conserved J-encoded phenylalanine. The earlier analysis of 450 to 750 of the donors excluded any sequence lacking an unambiguous match to a single V gene segment. In an earlier analysis of 587 of the donors, a V segment was called functional when productive rearrangements were above 56.7%, and segregating when the standard deviation between donors exceeded 5%. A statistical classification framework was built to diagnose cytomegalovirus status from the catalog of TCR beta chain sequences. In a later analysis, TCR nucleotide sequences were compared against IMGT/GENE-DB human TR gene sequences so that V and J genes could be assigned. In a later analysis, CDR3 sequences and most-parsimonious VDJ recombination scenarios were assigned using the TCRdist pipeline. In a later analysis, each TCR beta chain was defined by its CDR3 amino acid sequence together with its V-gene family, and reads lacking a unique V-gene family were excluded. As a way to deal with suspected cross-contamination and a sequencing artifact, a later analysis dropped approximately 590 nucleotide sequences that were highly shared and had low generation probability. In a later analysis, a clonal expansion index was calculated for each public chain from normalized within-repertoire ranks of inferred template counts. Generation probabilities in a later analysis came from a VDJ recombination model fitted to out-of-frame rearrangements, and those results were checked against IGoR. A later analysis scored TCR-TCR, TCR-HLA and TCR-CMV co-occurrence with hypergeometric tests, applying a repertoire-size bias correction to TCR pairs. To estimate false discovery rates, a later analysis permuted the HLA or CMV assignments 20 times. In a later analysis, co-occurring TCRs were grouped with DBSCAN, and TCRdist sequence similarity was added when clustering was performed within HLA-allele-positive subsets. For co-occurrence clustering, repertoires with fewer than 30,000 or more than 120,000 public chains were excluded, along with a handful of repertoires with anomalous nucleotide sharing. The table comes from immuneACCESS by way of TCRdb, which keeps in-frame sequences with V and J called. Part of the clones is missing from these tables; in studies checked, under half for an unresolved V gene and the rest for unknown reasons. From that table come the V and J calls and clone size; the DNA was used to work out D and trimming. In this sample the table shows tens of thousands of clones, around 72% of which occur a single time. Less than 25% of the sample is held by the ten biggest clonotypes.

The cohort consisted of hundreds of healthy bone marrow donors. Cohort members were all nominally healthy when sampled, although unrecorded immune exposures were likely present. The donor tested CMV seropositive, placing the donor among the roughly 300 seropositive members of the cohort. A peripheral blood sample was collected from each donor, and TCR beta sequencing was performed on peripheral blood mononuclear cells. The Qiagen DNeasy Blood Extraction Kit was used to extract genomic DNA from the blood cell samples. The sequence derives from a woman in her fifties or sixties in good health and CMV-seropositive. The sequenced sample consisted of PBMCs. The chain was built from TRBV4-3 and TRBJ2-4, with 8 bases in between that match TRBD2. The nucleotides are TGCGCCAGCAGCCAAGGAGTTAACTGGCGGGAGGAGCCCAAAAACATTCAGTACTTC. Its product reads: CASSQGVNWREEPKNIQYF.